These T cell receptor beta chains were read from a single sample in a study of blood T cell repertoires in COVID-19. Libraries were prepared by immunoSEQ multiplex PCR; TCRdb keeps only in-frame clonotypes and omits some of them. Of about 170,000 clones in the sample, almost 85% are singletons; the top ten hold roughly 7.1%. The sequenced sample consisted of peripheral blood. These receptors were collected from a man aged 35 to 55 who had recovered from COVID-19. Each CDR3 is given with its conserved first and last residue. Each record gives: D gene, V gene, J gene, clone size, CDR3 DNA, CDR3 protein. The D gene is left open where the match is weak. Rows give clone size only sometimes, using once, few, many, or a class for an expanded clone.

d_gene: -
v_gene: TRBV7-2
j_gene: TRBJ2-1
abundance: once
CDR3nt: TGTGCCAGCAGCTTAGTAGCGGTCCCGTTGGGTGAGCAGTTCTTC
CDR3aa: CASSLVAVPLGEQFF

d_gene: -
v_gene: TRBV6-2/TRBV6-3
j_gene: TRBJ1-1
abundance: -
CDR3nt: TGTGCCAGCAGTGACCTAGGGGGGGGTCGTGAAGCTTTCTTT
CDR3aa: CASSDLGGGREAFF

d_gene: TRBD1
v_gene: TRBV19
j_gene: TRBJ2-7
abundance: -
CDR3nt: TGTGCCAGTAGTTCCCGAAGGACAGGCTACGAGCAGTACTTC
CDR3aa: CASSSRRTGYEQYF

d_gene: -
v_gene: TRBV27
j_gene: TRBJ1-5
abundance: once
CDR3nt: TGTGCCAGCAGCGACATCGCGCTGGGGCCCCAGCATTTT
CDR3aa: CASSDIALGPQHF

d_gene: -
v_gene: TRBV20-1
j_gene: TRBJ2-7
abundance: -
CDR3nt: TGCAGTGCTAGCAGGGGTGGTGAGCAGTACTTC
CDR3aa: CSASRGGEQYF

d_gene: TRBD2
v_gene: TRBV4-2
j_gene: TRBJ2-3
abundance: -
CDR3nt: TGTGCCAGCAGCCAGGGGGACGCGGCTAGCGGGAGCACAGATACGCAGTATTTT
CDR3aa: CASSQGDAASGSTDTQYF

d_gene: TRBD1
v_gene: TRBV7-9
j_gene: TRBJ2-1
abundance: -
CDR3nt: TGTGCCAGCAGCTTTGTCTCAGGACAGGATTATGAGCAGTTCTTC
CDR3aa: CASSFVSGQDYEQFF

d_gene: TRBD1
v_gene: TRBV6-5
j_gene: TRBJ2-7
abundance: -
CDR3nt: TGTGCCAGCAGAAAGGGACAGGCCTCCTACGAGCAGTACTTC
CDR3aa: CASRKGQASYEQYF

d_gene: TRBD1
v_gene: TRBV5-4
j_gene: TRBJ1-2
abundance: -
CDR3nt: TGTGCCAGCAGCTTACAGGGGGCGCCTAGCTATGGCTACACCTTC
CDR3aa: CASSLQGAPSYGYTF

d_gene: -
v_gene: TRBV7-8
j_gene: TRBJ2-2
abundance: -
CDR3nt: TGTGCCAGCAGCGTTGACAGCAACCTGGGGGAGCTGTTTTTT
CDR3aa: CASSVDSNLGELFF

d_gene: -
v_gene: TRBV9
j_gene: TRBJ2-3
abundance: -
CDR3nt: TGTGCCAGCAGCCCAGGCATTCCAGATACGCAGTATTTT
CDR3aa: CASSPGIPDTQYF

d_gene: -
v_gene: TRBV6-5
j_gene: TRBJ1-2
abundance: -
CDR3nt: TGTGCCAGCAGCTCGACAGCCTATGGCTACACCTTC
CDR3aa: CASSSTAYGYTF

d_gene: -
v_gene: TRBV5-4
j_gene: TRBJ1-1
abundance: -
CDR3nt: TGTGCCAGCAGCGGGGGCCCTAACACTGAAGCTTTCTTT
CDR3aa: CASSGGPNTEAFF

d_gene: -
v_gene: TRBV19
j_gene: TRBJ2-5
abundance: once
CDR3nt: TGTGCCAGTAGTCCCGAGCCAGCGGAAGAGACCCAGTACTTC
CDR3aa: CASSPEPAEETQYF